This T cell receptor (beta chain) was observed in a study of blood T cell repertoires in COVID-19. TCRdb's table, derived via immunoSEQ multiplex PCR, lists solely in-frame clones and lacks some. Found here are 100,000 to 130,000 clones, roughly 80% of them singletons; the top ten hold over 4%. Trimming removed 3 bases from V and 10 bases from J; junction bases left unmatched: 8. This CDR3 is 16 amino acids long. Germline CDR1 reads SGHTA; CDR2 reads FQGNSA. The clonotype originates from a human donor in a cohort sampled during active COVID-19. The rearrangement uses TRBV7-2 and TRBJ2-1; 14 nucleotides agree with TRBD2. The material sequenced was peripheral blood. CDR3 region: CASSFATGLAGVEQFF. The CDR3 DNA reads TGTGCCAGCAGCTTTGCGACGGGACTAGCGGGAGTGGAGCAGTTCTTC.